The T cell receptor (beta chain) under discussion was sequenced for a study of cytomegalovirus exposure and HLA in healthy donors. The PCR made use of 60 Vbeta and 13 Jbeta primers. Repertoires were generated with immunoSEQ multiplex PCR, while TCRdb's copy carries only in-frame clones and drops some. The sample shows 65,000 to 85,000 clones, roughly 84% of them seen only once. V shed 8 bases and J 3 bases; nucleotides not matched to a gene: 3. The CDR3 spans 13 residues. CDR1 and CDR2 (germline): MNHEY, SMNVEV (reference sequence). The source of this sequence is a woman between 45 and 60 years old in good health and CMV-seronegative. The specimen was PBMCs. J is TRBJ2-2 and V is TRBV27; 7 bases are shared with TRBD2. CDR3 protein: CASRLADTGELFF. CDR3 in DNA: TGTGCCAGCCGCCTAGCGGACACCGGGGAGCTGTTTTTT.